Shown below are 17 T cell receptor beta chains from a single sample sequenced in a study of blood T cell repertoires in COVID-19. The assay was immunoSEQ multiplex PCR, and TCRdb's table has in-frame clones only and misses some. Among some 170,000 clones listed, over 65% were seen once. Sequences were obtained from peripheral blood. These receptors were collected from a man aged 55 to 69 with acute or convalescent COVID-19.

The chain employs TRBV7-2 and TRBJ2-5, with D possibly matching TRBD1 (6 bases). CDR1 SGHTA and CDR2 FQGNSA come from the germline V gene. This CDR3 comprises 14 residues. The V gene lost 1 base and the J gene lost 6 bases, with 12 bases spanning the gap. The CDR3: CASSLERGFQTQYF. In DNA form, the CDR3 reads TGTGCCAGCAGCTTAGAGAGGGGGTTCCAGACCCAGTACTTC.

The V gene is TRBV28, the J gene TRBJ1-2; D is ambiguous. This CDR3 contains 13 residues. V gave up 5 bases and J gave up 4 bases, with 11 bases separating them. CDR1 is MDHEN, CDR2 SYDVKM, per germline. The CDR3 reads CASSPSDFYGYTF. Here the CDR3 DNA reads TGTGCCAGCAGTCCCAGCGATTTCTATGGCTACACCTTC.

The rearrangement links TRBV19 to TRBJ1-6, with D possibly being TRBD1 (5 bases). Germline values: CDR1 LNHDA, CDR2 SQIVND (reference sequence). The CDR3 has 14 residues. Trimming left V 2 bases short and J 6 bases short, with 8 bases between. DNA of the CDR3: TGTGCCAGTAGTATACAGGGTTTTAATTCACCCCTCCACTTT. Its translation: CASSIQGFNSPLHF.

This chain uses TRBV19 with TRBJ2-6; tentative D call: TRBD1 (5 bases). Germline CDR1 and CDR2: LNHDA and SQIVND (reference sequence). V gave up 7 bases and J gave up 0 bases, with 13 bases separating them. This CDR3 is built from 16 residues. The CDR3 loop is CASKETAFSGANVLTF. In nucleotides, the CDR3 is TGTGCCAGTAAGGAGACAGCGTTCTCTGGGGCCAACGTCCTGACTTTC. Full variable domain (missing parts from reference TRBV19 and TRBJ2-6): DGGITQSPKYLFRKEGQNVTLSCEQNLNHDAMYWYRQDPGQGLRLIYYSQIVNDFQKGDIAEGYSVSREKKESFPLTVTSAQKNPTAFYLCASKETAFSGANVLTFGAGSRLTVL.

The rearrangement links TRBV6-5 to TRBJ2-4; weak D call: TRBD1 (6 bases). The CDR3 covers 15 residues. Trimming removed 0 bases from V and 2 bases from J, with 8 bases in between. Per germline, CDR1 MNHEY and CDR2 SVGAGI. The CDR3 here is CASSYSGTTKNIQYF. CDR3 bases: TGTGCCAGCAGTTACTCTGGGACAACCAAAAACATTCAGTACTTC.

This clone has only a few counts. The V and J genes are TRBV10-3 and TRBJ2-7, with 8 positions matching TRBD2. Per germline, CDR1 ENHRY and CDR2 SYGVKD. The CDR3 is made up of 14 amino acids. Trimming took 3 bases from V and 0 from J; bases not matched to a gene: 1. CDR3 sequence: CAISDLAGSYEQYF. In nucleotides, the CDR3 is TGTGCCATCAGTGATCTAGCGGGCTCCTACGAGCAGTACTTC.

DNA for the CDR3: TGTGCCAGAAGCTTGGCAGGACACAAACCCTACACCTTC. Translated: CARSLAGHKPYTF. The chain recombines TRBV5-3 with TRBJ1-2; D may be TRBD1 (5 bases). TRBV5-3 falls under the ORF class, with uncertain function. The length of the CDR3 is 13 residues. Trimming took off 0 bases at V and 10 bases at J, with 13 bases between the two ends.

This chain joins TRBV3-1 (or the pseudogene TRBV3-2) and TRBJ2-2, with unresolved D. V was cut by 6 bases and J by 5 bases, with 10 bases left in between. Germline CDR1 and CDR2: LGHDT and YNNKEL (reference sequence). This CDR3 comprises 13 residues. Written as DNA, the CDR3 is TGTGCCAGCAGAATGAGGCTGACCGGGGAGCTGTTTTTT. It codes for CASRMRLTGELFF.

The chain joins TRBV15 to TRBJ2-2; a weak D match, TRBD2 (5 bases). V lost 4 bases, J lost 0 bases, and 18 bases lay in between. CDR3 length: 18 amino acids. Germline V gene data show CDR1 as LNHNV and CDR2 as YYDKDF (reference sequence). CDR3 bases: TGTGCCACCAGCACCGACTACCGACTTGCCGCGAACACCGGGGAGCTGTTTTTT. This codes for CATSTDYRLAANTGELFF.

This sequence joins TRBV6-2 or TRBV6-3 and TRBJ1-5; the match to TRBD1 covers 8 bases. V lost 6 bases to trimming and J lost 10 bases; unmatched junction nucleotides: 8. CDR3 length: 13 residues. CDR1 is MNHEY and CDR2 is SVGEGT in the germline V gene. The CDR3 DNA sequence: TGTGCCAGCAGCGGGACAGGAATCAGCCCCCAGCATTTT. Translation gives CASSGTGISPQHF.

V is TRBV6-5 and J is TRBJ1-1; the D gene is possibly TRBD1 (6 bases). CDR1 is MNHEY and CDR2 is SVGAGI in the germline V gene. Trimming removed 5 bases at V and 7 bases at J, with 11 bases between. This CDR3 region has 12 residues. The CDR3 bases are TGTGCCAGCAGTCCGTTCAGGGGTGAAGCTTTCTTT. This codes for CASSPFRGEAFF.

The V and J genes are TRBV15 and TRBJ2-3, with D possibly matching TRBD2 (5 bases). The CDR3 runs to 15 residues. CDR1 and CDR2 from the germline V gene are LNHNV and YYDKDF (reference sequence). The V end was cut by 5 bases, the J end by 4 bases, with 16 bases between. The CDR3 nucleotides read TGTGCCACCAGCCCCCGGGTGGGGAGCCCAGATACGCAGTATTTT. Translating gives CATSPRVGSPDTQYF. Drawing the rest from reference TRBV15 and TRBJ2-3, the complete variable domain is DAMVIQNPRYQVTQFGKPVTLSCSQTLNHNVMYWYQQKSSQAPKLLFHYYDKDFNNEADTPDNFQSRRPNTSFCFLDIRSPGLGDTAMYLCATSPRVGSPDTQYFGPGTRLTVL.

This clone was observed a few times. V and J are TRBV28 and TRBJ1-5; the D is unclear. Trimming shortened V by 1 base and J by 3 bases, and 4 bases separated the two germline ends. Per germline, CDR1 MDHEN and CDR2 SYDVKM. This CDR3 spans 13 amino acids. The CDR3 reads CASSLSFNQPQHF. CDR3 bases: TGTGCCAGCAGTTTATCGTTCAATCAGCCCCAGCATTTT.

The chain employs TRBV7-9 and TRBJ1-1; unclear D gene. Germline values: CDR1 SEHNR, CDR2 FQNEAQ (reference sequence). V lost 1 base, J lost 3 bases, and 12 bases lay in between. The CDR3 has 15 amino acids. CDR3: CASSLGGQSHTEAFF. DNA for the CDR3: TGTGCCAGCAGCTTAGGAGGCCAGTCGCACACTGAAGCTTTCTTT.

This clone appeared a few times. The CDR3 region has the DNA TGCGCCAGCAGCCAAGAGCGCAGGTCCGACTATGGCTACACCTTC. Protein product: CASSQERRSDYGYTF. The chain links TRBV4-3 to TRBJ1-2; no clear D. The V end was cut by 0 bases, the J end by 3 bases, with 11 bases between. Germline CDR1 and CDR2: LGHNA and YSLEER. This CDR3 has 15 amino acids.

CDR3 region: CASSGLTYEQYF. For the CDR3, the DNA is TGTGCCAGCAGTGGACTGACCTACGAGCAGTACTTC. The rearrangement joins TRBV12-3 or TRBV12-4 to TRBJ2-7, with a possible D match to TRBD2 (5 bases). V lost 5 bases, J lost 2 bases, and 7 bases lay in between. The CDR3 extends over 12 amino acids.

The chain carries TRBV29-1 and TRBJ1-1, with a possible D match to TRBD1 (5 bases). CDR1 and CDR2 from the germline V gene are SQVTM and ANQGSEA. Trimming removed 4 bases at V and 2 bases at J, with 8 bases between. The CDR3 covers 12 residues. CDR3 bases: TGCAGCGTTGCCAGGGTCAACACTGAAGCTTTCTTT. Its translation is CSVARVNTEAFF. Full variable domain (outside the CDR3, taken from reference TRBV29-1 and TRBJ1-1): SAVISQKPSRDICQRGTSLTIQCQVDSQVTMMFWYRQQPGQSLTLIATANQGSEATYESGFVIDKFPISRPNLTFSTLTVSNMSPEDSSIYLCSVARVNTEAFFGQGTRLTVV.